This T cell receptor (beta chain) is from a study of tumor and adjacent non-tumor tissue in lung cancer. Study-level background: Histology: around 13 adenocarcinoma, a couple of squamous cell carcinoma, 1 small cell lung cancer. Aged about 30 to 76 years, patients included 10 men and about 5 women with stage I to III disease.

The CDR3 extends over 14 amino acids. Germline V gives CDR1 SGHAT, CDR2 FQNNGV. The template was RNA from unsorted bulk tissue. This non-tumor lung sample came from over 3 cm beyond the tumor edge. A modified ARM-PCR protocol with three rounds of nested PCR amplified TCRbeta. Using its own MiXCR run on the multiplex PCR reads, TCRdb lists one record per CDR3 protein. The table includes around 76,000 distinct CDR3 sequences, about 80% detected once. This clonotype was counted at least ten times. At one end the junction does not follow the germline gene, possibly because of a read error. This TCR derives from a man between 65 and 80 years old with non-small cell lung cancer. Sequenced: distant non-tumor lung tissue. V usage is TRBV11-2 and J usage is TRBJ2-5, with a tentative D call TRBD2 (6 bases). The CDR3 reads CASSIDRGGEAQYF. The CDR3 DNA sequence: TGTGCCAGCAGCATAGATAGGGGCGGGGAGGCCCAGTACTTC.